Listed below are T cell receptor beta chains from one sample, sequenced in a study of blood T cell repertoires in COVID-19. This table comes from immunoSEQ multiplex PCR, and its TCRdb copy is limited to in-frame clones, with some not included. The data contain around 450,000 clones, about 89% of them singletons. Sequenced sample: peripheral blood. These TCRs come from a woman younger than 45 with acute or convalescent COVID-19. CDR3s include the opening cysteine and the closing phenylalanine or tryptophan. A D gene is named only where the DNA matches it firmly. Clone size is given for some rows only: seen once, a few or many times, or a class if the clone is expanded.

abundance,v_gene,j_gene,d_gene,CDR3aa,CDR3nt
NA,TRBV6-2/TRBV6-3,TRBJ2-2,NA,CASSQGGANTGELFF,TGTGCCAGCAGTCAGGGGGGCGCGAACACCGGGGAGCTGTTTTTT
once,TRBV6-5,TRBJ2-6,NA,CATREFSGANVLTF,TGTGCCACCCGAGAATTCTCTGGGGCCAACGTCCTGACTTTC
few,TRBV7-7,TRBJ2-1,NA,CASSLSTANNEQFF,TGTGCCAGCAGCTTATCGACAGCAAACAATGAGCAGTTCTTC
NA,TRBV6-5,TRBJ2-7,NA,CASSYPGSPGQYF,TGTGCCAGCAGTTACCCCGGGAGTCCTGGGCAGTACTTC
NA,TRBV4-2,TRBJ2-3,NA,CASSQEGSAVRTDTQYF,TGTGCCAGCAGCCAAGAAGGTTCAGCGGTAAGAACAGATACGCAGTATTTT
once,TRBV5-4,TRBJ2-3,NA,CASTGGTDTQYF,TGTGCCAGCACGGGGGGCACAGATACGCAGTATTTT
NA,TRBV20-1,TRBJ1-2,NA,CSASQAGKGYTF,TGCAGTGCTAGTCAGGCAGGGAAAGGCTACACCTTC
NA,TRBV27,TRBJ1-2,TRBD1,CASSLIGQGHPPDGYTF,TGTGCCAGCAGTTTAATAGGACAGGGGCACCCTCCTGATGGCTACACCTTC
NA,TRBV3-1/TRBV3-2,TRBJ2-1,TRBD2,CASSPGGVEQFF,TGTGCCAGCAGCCCCGGGGGGGTCGAGCAGTTCTTC
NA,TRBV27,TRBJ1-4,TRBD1,CASSPDTGQLATNEKLFF,TGTGCCAGCAGTCCAGACACGGGACAGCTTGCAACTAATGAAAAACTGTTTTTT
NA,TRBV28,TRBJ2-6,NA,CASRFQGTDSGANVLTF,TGTGCCAGCAGGTTCCAGGGAACAGACTCTGGGGCCAACGTCCTGACTTTC
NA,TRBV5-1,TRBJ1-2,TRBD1,CASSGDSSYGYTF,TGCGCCAGCAGCGGGGACAGTTCCTATGGCTACACCTTC
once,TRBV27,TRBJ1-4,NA,CASSLSRDEKLFF,TGTGCCAGCAGTTTATCCAGGGATGAAAAACTGTTTTTT
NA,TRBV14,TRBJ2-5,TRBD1,CASSQNRGRGETQYF,TGTGCCAGCAGCCAAAACAGGGGGCGAGGAGAGACCCAGTACTTC
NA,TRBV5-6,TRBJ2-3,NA,CASSFHTDTQYF,TGTGCCAGCAGTTTCCATACAGATACGCAGTATTTT
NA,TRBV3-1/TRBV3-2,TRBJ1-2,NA,CASSQGTANYGYTF,TGTGCCAGCAGCCAAGGGACAGCTAACTATGGCTACACCTTC
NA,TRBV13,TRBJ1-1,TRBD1,CASSRTGTGLNTEAFF,TGTGCCAGCAGCCGTACCGGGACAGGGCTGAACACTGAAGCTTTCTTT
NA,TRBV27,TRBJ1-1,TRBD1,CASSPRGVAGGRGAFF,TGTGCCAGCAGTCCCCGGGGGGTGGCAGGGGGCAGGGGCGCTTTCTTT
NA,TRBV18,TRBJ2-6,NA,CASSPSGGGSVLTF,TGTGCCAGCTCACCTTCAGGGGGAGGAAGCGTCCTGACTTTC
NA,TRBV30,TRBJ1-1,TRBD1,CAWSVSGHRGKAFF,TGTGCCTGGAGTGTTTCGGGACACAGGGGGAAAGCTTTCTTT
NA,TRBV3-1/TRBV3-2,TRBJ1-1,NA,CASSQVGGSTEAFF,TGTGCCAGCAGCCAAGTCGGGGGGAGCACTGAAGCTTTCTTT
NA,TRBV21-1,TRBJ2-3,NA,CASRLRHLNYSTDTQYF,TGTGCCAGCCGCCTGCGGCACCTTAACTATAGCACAGATACGCAGTATTTT
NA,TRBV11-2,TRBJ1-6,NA,CASSPDSNSPLHF,TGTGCCAGCAGCCCCGACAGTAATTCACCCCTCCACTTT
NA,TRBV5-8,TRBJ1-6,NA,CASRLLPEFRNSPLHF,TGTGCCAGCAGGTTGCTCCCCGAGTTCAGGAATTCACCCCTCCACTTT
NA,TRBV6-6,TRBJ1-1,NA,CASNVTPGNTEAFF,TGTGCCAGCAATGTGACACCTGGGAACACTGAAGCTTTCTTT
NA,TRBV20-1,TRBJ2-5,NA,CSATLKETQYF,TGCAGTGCTACACTAAAAGAGACCCAGTACTTC
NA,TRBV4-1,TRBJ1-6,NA,CASSHGALISPLHF,TGCGCCAGCAGCCATGGGGCTTTGATTTCACCCCTCCACTTT
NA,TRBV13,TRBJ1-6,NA,CASSLFAGQNSPLHF,TGTGCCAGCAGCTTATTCGCAGGGCAGAATTCACCCCTCCACTTT
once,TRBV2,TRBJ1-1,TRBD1,CASSAQGAPGFTEAFF,TGTGCCAGCAGTGCACAGGGGGCGCCTGGTTTCACTGAAGCTTTCTTT
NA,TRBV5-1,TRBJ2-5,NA,CASSSSGTQYF,TGCGCCAGCAGCTCCTCGGGGACCCAGTACTTC
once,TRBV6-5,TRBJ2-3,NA,CASSPTPGDTQYF,TGTGCCAGCAGTCCAACGCCAGGAGATACGCAGTATTTT
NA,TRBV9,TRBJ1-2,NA,CASSDPRGGDFSGYTF,TGTGCCAGCAGCGATCCTAGGGGGGGCGATTTTAGCGGCTACACCTTC
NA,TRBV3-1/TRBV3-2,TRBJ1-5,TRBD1,CASSPTGGGQPQHF,TGTGCCAGCAGCCCGACAGGGGGTGGGCAGCCCCAGCATTTT
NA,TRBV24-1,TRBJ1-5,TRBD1,CATSDPGGGDQPQHF,TGTGCCACCAGTGATCCAGGGGGCGGCGATCAGCCCCAGCATTTT
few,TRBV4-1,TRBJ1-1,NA,CASSQAGFAEAFF,TGCGCCAGCAGCCAAGCAGGGTTCGCTGAAGCTTTCTTT
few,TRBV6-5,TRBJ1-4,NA,CASSYGLEEKLFF,TGTGCCAGCAGTTACGGCCTTGAAGAAAAACTGTTTTTT
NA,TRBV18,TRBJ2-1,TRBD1,CASSSTPGGSYNEQFF,TGTGCCAGCTCATCCACCCCAGGGGGCTCCTACAATGAGCAGTTCTTC
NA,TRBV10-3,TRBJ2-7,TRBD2,CAISAGGISYEQYF,TGTGCCATCAGTGCGGGGGGAATCTCCTACGAGCAGTACTTC
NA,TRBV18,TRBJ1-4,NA,CASSPDRSIEKLFF,TGTGCCAGCTCACCAGACAGGTCTATTGAAAAACTGTTTTTT
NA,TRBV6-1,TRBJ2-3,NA,CASSDREGTDTQYF,TGTGCCAGCAGTGACAGGGAGGGCACAGATACGCAGTATTTT
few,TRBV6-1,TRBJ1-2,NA,CASSEAPGYYGYTF,TGTGCCAGCAGTGAAGCGCCAGGGTACTATGGCTACACCTTC
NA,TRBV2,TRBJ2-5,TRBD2,CAILGLAGIQETQYF,TGTGCCATCCTGGGACTAGCGGGAATACAAGAGACCCAGTACTTC
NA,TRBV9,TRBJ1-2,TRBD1,CASSGEFQPRDRSGYTF,TGTGCCAGCAGCGGAGAGTTCCAACCCAGGGACAGGTCTGGCTACACCTTC
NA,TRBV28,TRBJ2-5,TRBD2,CASSFTSGGQETQYF,TGTGCCAGCAGTTTTACGTCGGGGGGACAAGAGACCCAGTACTTC
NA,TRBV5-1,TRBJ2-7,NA,CASSPLDRSYEQYF,TGCGCCAGCAGCCCGCTCGACAGGTCCTACGAGCAGTACTTC
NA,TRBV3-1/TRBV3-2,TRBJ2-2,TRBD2,CASSHALLRGFTGELFF,TGTGCCAGCAGCCATGCCCTATTGCGGGGGTTCACCGGGGAGCTGTTTTTT
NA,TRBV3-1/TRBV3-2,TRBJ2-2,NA,CASSHIRIQGRGTGELFF,TGTGCCAGCAGCCATATAAGGATTCAGGGGAGAGGAACCGGGGAGCTGTTTTTT
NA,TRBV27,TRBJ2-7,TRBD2,CASSLRASGGASYEQYF,TGTGCCAGCAGTTTAAGGGCTAGCGGGGGCGCCTCCTACGAGCAGTACTTC